This is a list of T cell receptor beta chains from one sample in a study of blood T cell repertoires in COVID-19. Assay: immunoSEQ multiplex PCR; the TCRdb copy retains only in-frame clones and omits some. This table holds around 270,000 clones, 88% found once. What was sequenced was peripheral blood. All receptors derive from a man aged 55 to 69 who had recovered from COVID-19. Both conserved end residues are part of each CDR3. The order of the fields is J gene, D gene, CDR3 length, V gene, clone size, CDR3 protein, CDR3 DNA. D genes are given only for firm matches. Size is omitted from some rows. Given values are once, few, many or a class for expanded clones.

j_gene: TRBJ1-4
d_gene: NA
len: 14
v_gene: TRBV7-9
abundance: NA
CDR3aa: CASSLMWAREKLFF
CDR3nt: TGTGCCAGCAGCTTAATGTGGGCGCGAGAAAAACTGTTTTTT

j_gene: TRBJ2-5
d_gene: NA
len: 15
v_gene: TRBV2
abundance: NA
CDR3aa: CASSLTPGQQETQYF
CDR3nt: TGTGCCAGCAGCCTCACCCCCGGACAGCAAGAGACCCAGTACTTC

j_gene: TRBJ1-4
d_gene: NA
len: 14
v_gene: TRBV7-2
abundance: NA
CDR3aa: CASSSGTGNEKLFF
CDR3nt: TGTGCCAGCAGCTCCGGAACCGGGAATGAAAAACTGTTTTTT

j_gene: TRBJ2-1
d_gene: NA
len: 14
v_gene: TRBV21-1
abundance: NA
CDR3aa: CAGSIRPPAREQFF
CDR3nt: TGTGCCGGATCCATACGACCGCCGGCGCGGGAGCAGTTCTTC

j_gene: TRBJ1-6
d_gene: NA
len: 15
v_gene: TRBV27
abundance: NA
CDR3aa: CASSLRSSVGSPLHF
CDR3nt: TGTGCCAGCAGTTTAAGATCCAGCGTTGGATCACCCCTCCACTTT

j_gene: TRBJ2-7
d_gene: TRBD1
len: 15
v_gene: TRBV28
abundance: NA
CDR3aa: CASREQGAWGYEQYF
CDR3nt: TGTGCCAGCAGAGAACAGGGGGCATGGGGCTACGAGCAGTACTTC

j_gene: TRBJ1-2
d_gene: NA
len: 13
v_gene: TRBV11-2
abundance: NA
CDR3aa: CASRIGQSYGYTF
CDR3nt: TGTGCCAGCAGAATCGGACAGTCCTATGGCTACACCTTC

j_gene: TRBJ2-5
d_gene: NA
len: 13
v_gene: TRBV13
abundance: NA
CDR3aa: CASRISGQETQYF
CDR3nt: TGTGCCAGCCGGATTAGCGGCCAAGAGACCCAGTACTTC

j_gene: TRBJ2-7
d_gene: NA
len: 13
v_gene: TRBV27
abundance: NA
CDR3aa: CASSTGLVYEQYF
CDR3nt: TGTGCCAGCAGCACAGGGTTAGTGTACGAGCAGTACTTC

j_gene: TRBJ1-4
d_gene: NA
len: 15
v_gene: TRBV18
abundance: NA
CDR3aa: CASSQLTPPDEKLFF
CDR3nt: TGTGCCAGCTCACAATTAACACCCCCTGATGAAAAACTGTTTTTT

j_gene: TRBJ1-4
d_gene: NA
len: 14
v_gene: TRBV5-4
abundance: NA
CDR3aa: CASSFGLQDGKLFF
CDR3nt: TGTGCCAGCAGCTTCGGATTACAGGATGGAAAACTGTTTTTT

j_gene: TRBJ2-5
d_gene: NA
len: 15
v_gene: TRBV5-5
abundance: NA
CDR3aa: CASTPRTSIQETQYF
CDR3nt: TGTGCCAGCACCCCCAGGACTTCCATTCAAGAGACCCAGTACTTC

j_gene: TRBJ1-4
d_gene: TRBD1
len: 14
v_gene: TRBV18
abundance: NA
CDR3aa: CASSPGQPNEKLFF
CDR3nt: TGTGCCAGCTCACCGGGACAGCCTAATGAAAAACTGTTTTTT

j_gene: TRBJ1-2
d_gene: TRBD1
len: 16
v_gene: TRBV19
abundance: NA
CDR3aa: CASSNPSPGQGNGYTF
CDR3nt: TGTGCCAGTAGTAACCCCTCGCCGGGACAGGGAAACGGCTACACCTTC

j_gene: TRBJ2-7
d_gene: NA
len: 12
v_gene: TRBV3-1/TRBV3-2
abundance: NA
CDR3aa: CASSLGAYEQYF
CDR3nt: TGTGCCAGCAGCCTAGGGGCCTACGAGCAGTACTTC

j_gene: TRBJ2-1
d_gene: TRBD2
len: 20
v_gene: TRBV12-5
abundance: once
CDR3aa: CASGFVPLAGGLSSYNEQFF
CDR3nt: TGTGCTAGTGGTTTTGTCCCTTTGGCGGGGGGGTTAAGCTCCTACAATGAGCAGTTCTTC

j_gene: TRBJ2-7
d_gene: TRBD1
len: 13
v_gene: TRBV30
abundance: NA
CDR3aa: CAWSVRDSYEQYF
CDR3nt: TGTGCCTGGAGTGTCCGGGACAGCTACGAGCAGTACTTC

j_gene: TRBJ2-4
d_gene: NA
len: 18
v_gene: TRBV19
abundance: NA
CDR3aa: CASSIAARGGFYGNIQYF
CDR3nt: TGTGCCAGTAGTATAGCTGCCAGGGGTGGATTCTACGGAAACATTCAGTACTTC

j_gene: TRBJ1-1
d_gene: NA
len: 15
v_gene: TRBV9
abundance: NA
CDR3aa: CASSSATGLNTEAFF
CDR3nt: TGTGCCAGCAGCTCCGCCACGGGGTTGAACACTGAAGCTTTCTTT

j_gene: TRBJ2-7
d_gene: TRBD1
len: 13
v_gene: TRBV4-2
abundance: NA
CDR3aa: CASSLGQGDEQYF
CDR3nt: TGTGCCAGCAGCTTAGGACAGGGGGACGAGCAGTACTTC

j_gene: TRBJ2-2
d_gene: NA
len: 15
v_gene: TRBV18
abundance: NA
CDR3aa: CASSPRQANTGELFF
CDR3nt: TGTGCCAGCTCACCGCGACAGGCGAACACCGGGGAGCTGTTTTTT

j_gene: TRBJ2-7
d_gene: TRBD1
len: 15
v_gene: TRBV18
abundance: NA
CDR3aa: CASSPPGQGAYEQYF
CDR3nt: TGTGCCAGCTCACCACCGGGACAGGGGGCCTACGAGCAGTACTTC

j_gene: TRBJ1-2
d_gene: NA
len: 12
v_gene: TRBV5-1
abundance: NA
CDR3aa: CASSLDQAGYTF
CDR3nt: TGCGCCAGCAGCCTGGATCAGGCTGGCTACACCTTC

j_gene: TRBJ1-2
d_gene: NA
len: 17
v_gene: TRBV5-1
abundance: NA
CDR3aa: CASSLVFLQEGKAGYTF
CDR3nt: TGCGCCAGCAGCTTGGTATTTTTGCAGGAGGGGAAGGCGGGCTACACCTTC

j_gene: TRBJ2-1
d_gene: TRBD2
len: 17
v_gene: TRBV3-1/TRBV3-2
abundance: NA
CDR3aa: CASSPSPDLAGVWEQFF
CDR3nt: TGTGCCAGCAGCCCCTCACCCGACCTAGCGGGGGTATGGGAGCAGTTCTTC

j_gene: TRBJ2-1
d_gene: NA
len: 14
v_gene: TRBV3-1/TRBV3-2
abundance: NA
CDR3aa: CASSQTEVPNEQFF
CDR3nt: TGTGCCAGCAGCCAAACTGAAGTACCAAATGAGCAGTTCTTC

j_gene: TRBJ2-5
d_gene: TRBD2
len: 16
v_gene: TRBV9
abundance: NA
CDR3aa: CASSVDPGLAAGTQYF
CDR3nt: TGTGCCAGCAGCGTAGATCCGGGACTAGCGGCGGGGACCCAGTACTTC

j_gene: TRBJ1-2
d_gene: NA
len: 15
v_gene: TRBV9
abundance: NA
CDR3aa: CASSVEVGGGDGYTF
CDR3nt: TGTGCCAGCAGCGTAGAGGTAGGGGGTGGCGATGGCTACACCTTC

j_gene: TRBJ1-4
d_gene: NA
len: 15
v_gene: TRBV6-5
abundance: NA
CDR3aa: CASSYTALTNDKLFF
CDR3nt: TGTGCCAGCAGTTACACGGCGTTGACAAATGACAAACTGTTTTTT

j_gene: TRBJ2-7
d_gene: NA
len: 15
v_gene: TRBV10-1
abundance: once
CDR3aa: CASSHGLSSSYEQYF
CDR3nt: TGCGCCAGCAGTCACGGACTATCTAGCTCCTACGAGCAGTACTTC

j_gene: TRBJ1-3
d_gene: NA
len: 15
v_gene: TRBV19
abundance: NA
CDR3aa: CASSISQFSGNTIYF
CDR3nt: TGTGCCAGTAGTATTTCACAGTTCTCTGGAAACACCATATATTTT

j_gene: TRBJ1-5
d_gene: TRBD1
len: 14
v_gene: TRBV5-6
abundance: NA
CDR3aa: CASSWGQGDQPQHF
CDR3nt: TGTGCCAGCAGCTGGGGACAGGGAGATCAGCCCCAGCATTTT

j_gene: TRBJ2-7
d_gene: TRBD1
len: 14
v_gene: TRBV11-2
abundance: NA
CDR3aa: CASSSYDRGYEQYF
CDR3nt: TGTGCCAGCAGCTCGTACGACAGGGGCTACGAGCAGTACTTC

j_gene: TRBJ2-7
d_gene: TRBD1
len: 15
v_gene: TRBV5-1
abundance: NA
CDR3aa: CASSLGDRGSYEQYF
CDR3nt: TGCGCCAGCAGCTTGGGTGACAGGGGATCCTACGAGCAGTACTTC

j_gene: TRBJ2-3
d_gene: TRBD2
len: 18
v_gene: TRBV4-1
abundance: NA
CDR3aa: CASSQGLAGGPRTDTQYF
CDR3nt: TGCGCCAGCAGCCAAGGACTAGCGGGGGGTCCGCGCACAGATACGCAGTATTTT

j_gene: TRBJ1-1
d_gene: NA
len: 15
v_gene: TRBV3-1/TRBV3-2
abundance: NA
CDR3aa: CASSHLGGGNTEAFF
CDR3nt: TGTGCCAGCAGCCACTTGGGTGGCGGGAACACTGAAGCTTTCTTT

j_gene: TRBJ2-1
d_gene: NA
len: 17
v_gene: TRBV19
abundance: NA
CDR3aa: CASRGYKTVPTYNEQFF
CDR3nt: TGTGCCAGTAGGGGATACAAGACAGTTCCAACCTACAATGAGCAGTTCTTC

j_gene: TRBJ2-2
d_gene: TRBD2
len: 14
v_gene: TRBV5-1
abundance: NA
CDR3aa: CASSGGLVSGELFF
CDR3nt: TGCGCCAGCAGCGGTGGACTAGTTTCCGGGGAGCTGTTTTTT

j_gene: TRBJ2-5
d_gene: NA
len: 14
v_gene: TRBV6-1
abundance: NA
CDR3aa: CASSDGFIGETQYF
CDR3nt: TGTGCCAGCAGTGACGGTTTTATCGGGGAGACCCAGTACTTC